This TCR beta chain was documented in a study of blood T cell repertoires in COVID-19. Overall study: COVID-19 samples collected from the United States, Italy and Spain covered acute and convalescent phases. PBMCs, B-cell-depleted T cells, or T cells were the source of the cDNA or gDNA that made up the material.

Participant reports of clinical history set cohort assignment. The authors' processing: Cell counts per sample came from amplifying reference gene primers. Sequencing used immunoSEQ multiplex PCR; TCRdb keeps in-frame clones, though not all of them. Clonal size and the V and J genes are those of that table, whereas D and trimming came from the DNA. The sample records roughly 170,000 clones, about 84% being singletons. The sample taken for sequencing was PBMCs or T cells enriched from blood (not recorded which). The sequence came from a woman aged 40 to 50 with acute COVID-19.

CDR3: CASSPFVAGADGELFF. CDR3 nucleotide sequence: TGTGCCAGCAGCCCCTTTGTAGCGGGAGCTGACGGGGAGCTGTTTTTT. The chain employs TRBV7-6 and TRBJ2-2; TRBD2 matches 9 bases. Losses at the gene ends were 5 bases for V and 7 bases for J; bases not matched to a gene: 11. Germline V CDR1 and CDR2: SGHVS, FNYEAQ. The CDR3 extends over 16 amino acids.